A single sample is the source of the 12 T cell receptor beta chains below, sequenced in a study of cytomegalovirus exposure and HLA in healthy donors. The study ran its PCR with 60 Vbeta and 13 Jbeta primers. The assay was immunoSEQ multiplex PCR, and TCRdb's table has in-frame clones only and misses some. Here the sample spans around 91,000 clones, over 65% being singletons. The material sequenced was PBMCs. The receptors were gathered from a woman between 35 and 50 years old in good health and CMV-seropositive.

The rearrangement links TRBV18 to TRBJ2-5, with D uncertain. The CDR3 extends over 13 amino acids. CDR1 KGHSH and CDR2 LQKENI come from the germline V gene. Trimming took off 3 bases at V and 2 bases at J, with 7 bases between the two ends. The CDR3 sequence: CASSPLGQETQYF. In DNA form, the CDR3 reads TGTGCCAGCTCACCCCTAGGACAAGAGACCCAGTACTTC.

This clone was counted once. V is TRBV7-9 and J is TRBJ2-7; TRBD1 matches at 9 bases. Losses at the gene ends were 6 bases for V and 2 bases for J; bases not matched to a gene: 8. CDR3 size: 15 residues. Looked up from germline, CDR1 is SEHNR and CDR2 is FQNEAQ (reference sequence). The DNA of the CDR3 is TGTGCCAGCAGTTTACAGGGGGCGATTCCCTACGAGCAGTACTTC. It translates to CASSLQGAIPYEQYF. Combining the CDR3 with reference TRBV7-9 and TRBJ2-7 gives the whole variable domain DTGVSQNPRHKITKRGQNVTFRCDPISEHNRLYWYRQTLGQGPEFLTYFQNEAQLEKSRLLSDRFSAERPKGSFSTLEIQRTEQGDSAMYLCASSLQGAIPYEQYFGPGTRLTVT.

This chain uses TRBV11-3 with TRBJ1-2, with unresolved D. CDR1 and CDR2 from the germline V gene are SGHNT and YENEEA. This CDR3 is 14 amino acids long. Trimming took 4 bases from V and 4 from J, leaving 13 bases between them. CDR3 sequence (DNA): TGTGCCAGCAGCTCCACCTTTACGAGCTATGGCTACACCTTC. Translating it yields CASSSTFTSYGYTF.

The chain joins TRBV19 to TRBJ2-7, with a tentative D call TRBD2 (5 bases). Trimming took off 7 bases at V and 4 bases at J, with 20 bases between the two ends. This CDR3 contains 15 residues. CDR1 is LNHDA and CDR2 is SQIVND in the germline V gene (reference sequence). The CDR3 nucleotides are TGTGCCAGTACCCCCGGGATAGGGATTTGGTACGAGCAGTACTTC. It yields the protein CASTPGIGIWYEQYF. Variable domain in full (rest from reference TRBV19 and TRBJ2-7): DGGITQSPKYLFRKEGQNVTLSCEQNLNHDAMYWYRQDPGQGLRLIYYSQIVNDFQKGDIAEGYSVSREKKESFPLTVTSAQKNPTAFYLCASTPGIGIWYEQYFGPGTRLTVT.

In regard to this clone: At the DNA level, this CDR3 is encoded by other sequences in the same sample as well. The genes are TRBV9 and TRBJ2-5; the D gene is possibly TRBD2 (6 bases). V was cut by 2 bases and J by 5 bases, with 16 bases left in between. In germline, CDR1 is SGDLS, CDR2 YYNGEE. There are 15 residues in the CDR3. The CDR3 here is CASSVGGTEGETQYF. CDR3 coding DNA: TGTGCCAGCAGCGTGGGCGGAACGGAGGGGGAGACCCAGTACTTC.

This clone was counted many times. The CDR3 reads CATGDTGGYAYEQYF. CDR3 coding DNA: TGTGCCACCGGGGACACAGGGGGCTACGCCTACGAGCAGTACTTC. This rearrangement joins TRBV10-3 to TRBJ2-7, with 9 nucleotides matching TRBD1. The CDR3 covers 15 residues. The V gene's germline CDR1 is ENHRY and CDR2 SYGVKD. V was pared by 10 bases and J by 2 bases, with 12 bases of the junction left unmatched.

The chain uses TRBV19 and TRBJ2-1, with 7 bases matching TRBD2. Per germline, CDR1 LNHDA and CDR2 SQIVND (reference sequence). The CDR3 is 14 amino acids. The V segment lost 7 bases and the J segment 2 bases; nucleotides outside the gene matches: 5. Written as DNA, the CDR3 is TGTGCCAGTAATGGCGGGAGTACCTACAATGAGCAGTTCTTC. Translated, it gives CASNGGSTYNEQFF.

This sequence joins TRBV25-1 and TRBJ2-3; 13 bases fit TRBD2. The CDR3 is made up of 17 amino acids. Losses at the gene ends were 3 bases for V and 2 bases for J; bases not matched to a gene: 5. Germline CDR1 and CDR2: MGHDK and SYGVNS. CDR3 in DNA: TGTGCCAGCAGTGATCTCGGACTAGCGGGAGTCACAGATACGCAGTATTTT. Protein product: CASSDLGLAGVTDTQYF.

The V gene is TRBV5-1, the J gene TRBJ2-5; TRBD2 matches 8 bases. The CDR3 runs 14 residues. Per the germline V gene, CDR1 is SGHRS and CDR2 is YFSETQ. With V trimmed by 0 bases and J by 3 bases, 1 base remained unmatched. The CDR3 DNA follows: TGCGCCAGCAGCTTGGAAGCGGGAGAAGAGACCCAGTACTTC. This gives the protein CASSLEAGEETQYF.

The rearrangement uses TRBV27 and TRBJ2-5; 8 nucleotides agree with TRBD2. There are 15 residues in the CDR3. CDR1 and CDR2 (germline): MNHEY, SMNVEV (reference sequence). V was pared by 2 bases and J by 1 base, with 3 bases of the junction left unmatched. CDR3 bases: TGTGCCAGCAGTTTAAGGCGGGAGGCCCAAGAGACCCAGTACTTC. Translated: CASSLRREAQETQYF.

V usage is TRBV6-1 and J usage is TRBJ2-7; TRBD2 matches at 12 bases. This CDR3 has 17 amino acids. Germline values: CDR1 MNHNS, CDR2 SASEGT. J gave up 2 bases and V 0 bases, and 5 bases lay outside the gene matches. The chain's CDR3 is CASSEALGLAGTYEQYF. CDR3 bases: TGTGCCAGCAGTGAAGCGCTCGGACTAGCGGGAACCTACGAGCAGTACTTC.

The chain couples TRBV7-2 to TRBJ2-5; a weak D match, TRBD2 (5 bases). The germline CDR1 and CDR2 sequences are SGHTA and FQGNSA. V was trimmed by 5 bases and J by 11 bases, leaving 18 bases between them. The CDR3 loop spans 13 amino acids. CDR3 DNA sequence: TGTGCCAGCAGCATTCTAGGTTTTAGGGAGCAGTACTTC. Protein sequence: CASSILGFREQYF. Full variable domain (rest looked up from reference TRBV7-2 and TRBJ2-5): GAGVSQSPSNKVTEKGKDVELRCDPISGHTALYWYRQSLGQGLEFLIYFQGNSAPDKSGLPSDRFSAERTGGSVSTLTIQRTQQEDSAVYLCASSILGFREQYFGPGTRLLVL.